The sequence of this T cell receptor (beta chain) was determined in a study of blood T cells in healthy people across ages. Study results and caveats: When set beside aged donors, long-lived donors presented more naive CD4+ cells and higher diversity.

The CDR3 is 15 residues long. Germline lookup yields CDR1 MDHEN and CDR2 SYDVKM. V was pared by 3 bases and J by 6 bases, with 5 bases of the junction left unmatched. With regard to this clonotype: Its target is not known.

For the second PCR, which ran for about 7 to 12 cycles, a sample-barcoded 5' primer and a J-beta primer mix were used. From the 5' RACE reads, TCRdb called clonotypes with MiXCR, one entry per CDR3 protein. Found here are 650,000 to 1,000,000 distinct CDR3 sequences, around 34% of them singletons; the top ten hold about an eighth. Peripheral blood was drawn, 7.5 to 10 milliliters per donor. What was sequenced was blood. This clonotype originated in a man between 18 and 29 years old in good health. J is TRBJ1-4 and V is TRBV28; 9 bases match TRBD1. The DNA for the CDR3 is TGTGCCAGCAGTTTCTGGGACAGGGCTCATGAAAAACTGTTTTTT. As protein: CASSFWDRAHEKLFF.